By proportion, the clone carrying this TCR beta chain is medium-sized (0.01 to 0.1%). No antigen is known for it. Mismatch with germline at one junction end may stem from a read error. cDNA was made from about 500 ng RNA using alpha and beta constant primers. Each of the alpha and beta chains got its own library through chain-specific third strand synthesis with indices. TCRdb independently ran MiXCR on the 5' RACE reads; one entry per CDR3 protein. The repertoire has about 9,000 distinct CDR3 sequences, roughly 8.1% of them found once; the top ten carry around 11%. The data were taken from a study of HIV-infected patients and healthy controls. Follow-up blood was drawn about 14 weeks, roughly three months, after antiretroviral therapy began. The repertoire came from unfractionated whole blood and reflected all unsorted peripheral T cells. The CDR3 has 14 residues. Germline V lookup: CDR1 ENHRY, CDR2 SYGVKD.

Findings of the study overall: About three months of therapy was arguably too brief to observe immune reconstitution in treated samples.

J is TRBJ2-7 and V is TRBV10-3; TRBD1 matches 9 bases. This receptor was identified in an adult with HIV infection. Sequences were derived from blood, sampled during antiretroviral therapy. In DNA form, the CDR3 reads TGTGCCATCAGTGATGGACAGGGGCCCCCAGGTGGGGACTTC. It translates to CAISDGQGPPGGDF.